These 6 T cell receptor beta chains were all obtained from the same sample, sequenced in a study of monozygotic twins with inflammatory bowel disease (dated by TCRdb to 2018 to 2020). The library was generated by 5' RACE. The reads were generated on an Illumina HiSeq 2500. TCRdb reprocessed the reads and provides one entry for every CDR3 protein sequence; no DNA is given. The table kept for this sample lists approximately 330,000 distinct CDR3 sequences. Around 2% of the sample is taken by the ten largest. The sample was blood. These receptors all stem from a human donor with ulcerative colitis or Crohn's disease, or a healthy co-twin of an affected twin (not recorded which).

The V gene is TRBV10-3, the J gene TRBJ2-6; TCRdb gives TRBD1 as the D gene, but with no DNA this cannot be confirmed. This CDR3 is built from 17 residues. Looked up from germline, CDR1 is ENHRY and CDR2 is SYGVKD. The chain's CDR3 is CAISESLGGSGANVLTF.

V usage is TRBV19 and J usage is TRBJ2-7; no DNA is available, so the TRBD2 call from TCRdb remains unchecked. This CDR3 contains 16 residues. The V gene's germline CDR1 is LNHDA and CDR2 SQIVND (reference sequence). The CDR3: CASSKNGLAATYEQYF.

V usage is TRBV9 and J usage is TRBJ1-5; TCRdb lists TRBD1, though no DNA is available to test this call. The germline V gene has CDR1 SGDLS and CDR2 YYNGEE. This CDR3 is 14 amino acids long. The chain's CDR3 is CASSVAGVNQPQHF.

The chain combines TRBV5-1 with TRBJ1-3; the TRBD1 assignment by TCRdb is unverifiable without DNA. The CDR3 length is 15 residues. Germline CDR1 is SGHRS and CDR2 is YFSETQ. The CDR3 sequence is CASSMPGQGGNTIYF. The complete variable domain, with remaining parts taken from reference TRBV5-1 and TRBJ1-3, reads KAGVTQTPRYLIKTRGQQVTLSCSPISGHRSVSWYQQTPGQGLQFLFEYFSETQRNKGNFPGRFSGRQFSNSRSEMNVSTLELGDSALYLCASSMPGQGGNTIYFGEGSWLTVV.

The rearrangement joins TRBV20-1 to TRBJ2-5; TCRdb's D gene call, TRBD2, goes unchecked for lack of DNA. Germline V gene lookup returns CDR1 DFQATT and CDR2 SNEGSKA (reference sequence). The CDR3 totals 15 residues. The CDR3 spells CSAPPGLIHGETQYF.

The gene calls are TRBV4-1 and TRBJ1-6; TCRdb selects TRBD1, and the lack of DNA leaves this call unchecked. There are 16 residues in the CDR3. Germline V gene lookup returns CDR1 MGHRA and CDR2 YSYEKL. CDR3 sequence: CASSQPGSELGSPLHF.